This entry is about one T cell receptor (beta chain). The antigen is unknown. Reverse transcription of roughly 0.45 to 1 ug RNA used random hexamers. The TCR beta CDR3 was amplified by immunoSEQ multiplex PCR across 54 Vbeta, 13 Jbeta. TCRdb re-derived calls from the immunoSEQ multiplex PCR reads in MiXCR, one entry per CDR3 protein. The table lists about 160,000 distinct CDR3 sequences, approximately 90% of them singletons. Isolation of CD8+ and CD4+ T cells was performed negatively, whereas enrichment of TEMRA cells was done by FACS. The sample is drawn from a study of CD8 T cells in Susac syndrome. Whole-study findings and limits: Regarding the TCR sequencing and HLA analysis, the study admitted that a relatively small number of individuals were involved.

The CDR3 totals 13 residues. Germline V gene sequence: CDR1 MNHEY, CDR2 SMNVEV (reference sequence). Trimming took off 4 bases at V and 1 base at J, with 7 bases between the two ends. This sequence originates from a human donor in good health. The rearrangement uses TRBV27 and TRBJ2-5; D is perhaps TRBD2 (5 bases). Sequenced input: CD4+ T cells from PBMCs. In DNA, the CDR3 is TGTGCCAGCAGTTCACGGGGCCAAGAGACCCAGTACTTC. It codes for CASSSRGQETQYF.